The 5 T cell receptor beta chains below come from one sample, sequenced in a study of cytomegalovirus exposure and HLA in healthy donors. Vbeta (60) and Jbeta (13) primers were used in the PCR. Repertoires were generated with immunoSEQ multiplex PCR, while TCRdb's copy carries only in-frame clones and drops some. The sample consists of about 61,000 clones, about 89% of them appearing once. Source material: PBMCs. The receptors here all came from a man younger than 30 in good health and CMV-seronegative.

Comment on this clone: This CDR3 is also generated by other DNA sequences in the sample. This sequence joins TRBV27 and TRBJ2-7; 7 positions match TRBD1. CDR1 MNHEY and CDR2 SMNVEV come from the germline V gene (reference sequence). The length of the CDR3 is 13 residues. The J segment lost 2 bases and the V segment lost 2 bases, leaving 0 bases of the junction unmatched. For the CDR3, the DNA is TGTGCCAGCAGTTTAGACAGGGCCTACGAGCAGTACTTC. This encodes CASSLDRAYEQYF.

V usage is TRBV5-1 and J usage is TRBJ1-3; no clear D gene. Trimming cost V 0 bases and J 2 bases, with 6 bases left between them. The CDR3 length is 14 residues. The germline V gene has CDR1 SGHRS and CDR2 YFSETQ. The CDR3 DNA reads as TGCGCCAGCAGCTTGGGGTCGGCTGGAAACACCATATATTTT. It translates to CASSLGSAGNTIYF.

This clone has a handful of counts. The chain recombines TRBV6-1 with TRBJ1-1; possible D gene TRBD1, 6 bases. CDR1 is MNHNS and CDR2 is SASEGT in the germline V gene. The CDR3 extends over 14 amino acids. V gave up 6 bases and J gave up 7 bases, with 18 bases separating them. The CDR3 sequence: CASRNSGGANEAFF. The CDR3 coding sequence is TGTGCCAGCAGGAATTCGGGGGGCGCAAATGAAGCTTTCTTT.

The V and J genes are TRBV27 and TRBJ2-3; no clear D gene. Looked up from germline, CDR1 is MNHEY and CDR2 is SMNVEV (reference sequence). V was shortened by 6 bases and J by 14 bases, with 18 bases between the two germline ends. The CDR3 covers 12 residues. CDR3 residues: CASRNFGSYVYF. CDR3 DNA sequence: TGTGCCAGCAGGAATTTCGGTAGCTACGTGTATTTT.

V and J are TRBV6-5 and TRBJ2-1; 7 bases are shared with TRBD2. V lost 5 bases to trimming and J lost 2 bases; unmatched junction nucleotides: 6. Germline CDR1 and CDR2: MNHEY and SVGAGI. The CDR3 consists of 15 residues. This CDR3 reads CASSPGRIPYNEQFF. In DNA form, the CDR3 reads TGTGCCAGCAGTCCCGGGAGGATTCCCTACAATGAGCAGTTCTTC.